In this sample, the clone carrying this TCR beta chain turned up many times. This sample stems from a study of regulatory T cells in long-lasting Graves disease. Time point defined: newly diagnosed GD, antithyroid drugs for less than 3 months. The TCR library was made from RNA that had been extracted from PBMCs in TRIzol. All patients originated from an endocrinology department located in Xi'an, China. Investigators prepared the TCR beta libraries by applying iRepertoire HTBI primers and Arm-PCR of CDR3 regions. TCRdb re-called the multiplex PCR reads through MiXCR, storing one row per CDR3 protein. The sample holds about half a million distinct CDR3 sequences, 12% seen once. These same data were also listed under a study on T cells in Graves' hyperthyroidism and ophthalmopathy. That paper notes: For Graves' hyperthyroidism to be stable, ophthalmopathy could not progress within 18 months. The HTBI primer set was used in a first-round RT-PCR of the TCR CDR3.

The sample in question was peripheral blood mononuclear cells (PBMCs), obtained at new diagnosis, from a patient treated with antithyroid drugs. The clonotype comes from a woman aged 30 to 39 with Graves disease.

The CDR3 DNA sequence: TGTGCCAGCAGTCTCAGACCAGATACGCAGTATTTT. Its translation is CASSLRPDTQYF. The rearrangement joins TRBV12-3 or TRBV12-4 to TRBJ2-3, with D uncertain. The length of the CDR3 is 12 residues. Between the trimmed V and J ends, which lost 5 bases and 4 bases, there was a span of 7 bases.